One sample yielded the 14 T cell receptor beta chains listed below, sequenced in a study of T cell changes during pregnancy in multiple sclerosis. Sequencing used immunoSEQ multiplex PCR; TCRdb keeps in-frame clones, though not all of them. The table has around 25,000 clones, 88% seen once; the top ten hold 8.3%. This material consisted of CD8+ T cells from peripheral blood mononuclear cells, taken in the second trimester of pregnancy. These receptors were obtained from a female donor with multiple sclerosis, enrolled in a pregnancy study.

The rearrangement links TRBV6-4 to TRBJ2-1, with 10 bases fitting TRBD1. The length of the CDR3 is 15 residues. Germline V gene lookup returns CDR1 MRHNA and CDR2 SNTAGT. Trimming took 5 bases from V and 3 from J; bases not matched to a gene: 4. Here the CDR3 DNA reads TGTGCCAGCAGTCCCGGGACAGGGGACTACAATGAGCAGTTCTTC. Encoded protein: CASSPGTGDYNEQFF.

The chain links TRBV28 to TRBJ1-1; TRBD1 matches 7 bases. The CDR3 runs to 18 residues. The V gene's germline CDR1 is MDHEN and CDR2 SYDVKM. The V segment lost 6 bases and the J segment 0 bases; nucleotides outside the gene matches: 16. CDR3: CASSLRIYSGTVNTEAFF. For the CDR3, the DNA is TGTGCCAGCAGCCTCCGAATATATTCCGGGACAGTGAACACTGAAGCTTTCTTT.

This sequence joins TRBV4-1 and TRBJ1-1; possibly TRBD1 for D (5 bases). Germline V gene sequence: CDR1 MGHRA, CDR2 YSYEKL. There are 14 residues in the CDR3. The V end was cut by 4 bases, the J end by 8 bases, with 17 bases between. The CDR3 loop reads CASSLPQGGGEAFF. The CDR3 DNA sequence: TGCGCCAGCAGCCTCCCCCAGGGCGGGGGAGAAGCTTTCTTT.

The chain is built from TRBV9 and TRBJ1-2; D is possibly TRBD1 (5 bases). This CDR3 is built from 16 residues. Germline CDR1 and CDR2: SGDLS and YYNGEE. Trimming took 4 bases from V and 0 from J, leaving 16 bases between them. The CDR3 loop is CASSLSGLSANYGYTF. CDR3 nucleotides: TGTGCCAGCAGCCTTTCAGGGTTGAGTGCTAACTATGGCTACACCTTC.

The chain joins TRBV9 to TRBJ2-3; the D gene is possibly TRBD2 (7 bases). The germline V gene encodes CDR1 SGDLS and CDR2 YYNGEE. The CDR3 is 15 residues long. V lost 2 bases and J lost 1, with 11 bases in between. DNA of the CDR3: TGTGCCAGCAGCGTTGGGGGGGGGCGCACAGATACGCAGTATTTT. Protein sequence: CASSVGGGRTDTQYF.

CDR3 nucleotides: TGTGCCAGCAGCTCTGGATCAGGGGCCGACGTTCCTAATGAAAAACTGTTTTTT. Encoded protein: CASSSGSGADVPNEKLFF. This chain uses TRBV5-5 with TRBJ1-4; a weak D match, TRBD1 (6 bases). The CDR3 spans 18 residues. Germline assignment: CDR1 SGHKS and CDR2 YYEKEE (reference sequence). Trimming left V 3 bases short and J 3 bases short, with 21 bases between.

This rearrangement joins TRBV6-4 to TRBJ2-1; TRBD2 matches at 8 bases. This CDR3 spans 13 amino acids. From germline, CDR1 is MRHNA and CDR2 SNTAGT. The V and J ends lost 4 bases and 6 bases, in that order; junction bases with no gene match: 2. As DNA, the CDR3 is TGTGCCAGCAGTGCGGGGGGGGTCAATGAGCAGTTCTTC. Translated: CASSAGGVNEQFF.

V and J are TRBV14 and TRBJ2-7, with D possibly being TRBD2 (6 bases). With 2 bases removed from V and 11 bases from J, the gap between germline ends came to 19 bases. The germline V gene encodes CDR1 SGHDN and CDR2 FVKESK. The CDR3 covers 14 residues. CDR3 sequence: CASSQSAQEGLEYF. CDR3 DNA: TGTGCCAGCAGCCAAAGCGCGCAGGAGGGGCTCGAGTACTTC.

This clone showed up just once. This chain connects TRBV4-1 to TRBJ1-5, with 9 bases fitting TRBD1. With V trimmed by 4 bases and J by 7 bases, 5 bases remained unmatched. The CDR3 extends over 14 amino acids. The germline CDR1 and CDR2 sequences are MGHRA and YSYEKL. The CDR3, as DNA: TGCGCCAGCAGCCGAGGACAGGGGAGCCAGCCCCAGCATTTT. Translation gives CASSRGQGSQPQHF.

The J gene is TRBJ1-2, the V gene TRBV2; 8 nucleotides align to TRBD1. V trimming: 6 bases; J trimming: 4 bases; junction bases outside the gene matches: 7. The germline V gene encodes CDR1 SNHLY and CDR2 FYNNEI. CDR3 length equals 14 residues. CDR3 bases: TGTGCCAGCAGGCAGGACAGGGACCCCTATGGCTACACCTTC. It specifies CASRQDRDPYGYTF.

This chain connects TRBV5-6 to TRBJ2-6; D is ambiguous. Per the germline V gene, CDR1 is SGHDT and CDR2 is YYEEEE. This CDR3 has 15 amino acids. Trimming left V 0 bases short and J 0 bases short, with 4 bases between. CDR3 residues: CASSLDFSGANVLTF. The CDR3 DNA is TGTGCCAGCAGCTTGGACTTCTCTGGGGCCAACGTCCTGACTTTC.

J is TRBJ2-7 and V is TRBV5-5; 10 bases are a match to TRBD1. CDR3 size: 14 residues. V dropped 4 bases and J dropped 3; count of bases not matched to a gene: 4. From germline, CDR1 is SGHKS and CDR2 YYEKEE (reference sequence). For the CDR3, the DNA is TGTGCCAGCAGCGCGACAGGGGGCCACTACGAGCAGTACTTC. This sequence encodes CASSATGGHYEQYF.

The chain recombines TRBV11-2 with TRBJ1-1; D is uncertain. Per germline, CDR1 SGHAT and CDR2 FQNNGV. The length of the CDR3 is 14 residues. V was clipped by 0 bases and J by 0 bases, with 5 bases between them. CDR3 amino acids: CASSLDAVNTEAFF. For the CDR3, the DNA is TGTGCCAGCAGCTTAGATGCAGTGAACACTGAAGCTTTCTTT.

This chain links TRBV2 with TRBJ2-7; 7 bases agree with TRBD1. This CDR3 contains 17 residues. V lost 2 bases to trimming and J lost 1 base; unmatched junction nucleotides: 11. Germline assignment: CDR1 SNHLY and CDR2 FYNNEI. CDR3 protein: CASSESPKGQRSYEQYF. CDR3 nucleotide sequence: TGTGCCAGCAGTGAATCTCCAAAGGGACAGCGATCCTACGAGCAGTACTTC. Supplemented by reference TRBV2 and TRBJ2-7, the full variable domain reads EPEVTQTPSHQVTQMGQEVILRCVPISNHLYFYWYRQILGQKVEFLVSFYNNEISEKSEIFDDQFSVERPDGSNFTLKIRSTKLEDSAMYFCASSESPKGQRSYEQYFGPGTRLTVT.